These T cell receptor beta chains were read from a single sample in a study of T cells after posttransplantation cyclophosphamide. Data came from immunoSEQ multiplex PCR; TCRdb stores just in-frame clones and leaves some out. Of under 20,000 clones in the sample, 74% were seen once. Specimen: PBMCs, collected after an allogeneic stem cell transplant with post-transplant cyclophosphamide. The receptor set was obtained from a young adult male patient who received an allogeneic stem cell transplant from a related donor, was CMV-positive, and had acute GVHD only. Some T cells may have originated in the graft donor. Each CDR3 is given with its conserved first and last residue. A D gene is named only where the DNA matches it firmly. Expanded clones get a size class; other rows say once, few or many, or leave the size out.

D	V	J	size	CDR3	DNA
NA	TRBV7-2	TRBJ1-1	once	CASSTQQDLNTEAFF	TGTGCCAGCAGCACTCAACAGGATTTGAACACTGAAGCTTTCTTT
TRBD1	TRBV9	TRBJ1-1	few	CASSERQGPNTEAFF	TGTGCCAGCAGCGAGCGACAGGGGCCGAACACTGAAGCTTTCTTT
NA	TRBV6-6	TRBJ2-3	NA	CASKQGRADTQYF	TGTGCCAGCAAACAGGGACGCGCAGATACGCAGTATTTT
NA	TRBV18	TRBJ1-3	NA	CASSPERGNTIYF	TGTGCCAGCTCACCGGAGAGGGGAAACACCATATATTTT
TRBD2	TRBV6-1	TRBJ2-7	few	CASSEGAGAIYEQYF	TGTGCCAGCAGTGAAGGAGCGGGGGCAATATACGAGCAGTACTTC
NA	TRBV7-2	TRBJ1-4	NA	CASSLQALGEKLFF	TGTGCCAGCAGCTTACAAGCCCTCGGTGAAAAACTGTTTTTT
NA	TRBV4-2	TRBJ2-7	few	CASSQLPGTSVGGYEQYF	TGTGCCAGCAGCCAATTACCCGGGACTTCCGTGGGGGGCTACGAGCAGTACTTC
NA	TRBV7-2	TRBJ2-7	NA	CASSVGGGSYEQYF	TGTGCCAGCAGCGTAGGGGGGGGCTCCTACGAGCAGTACTTC
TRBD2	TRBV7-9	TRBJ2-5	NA	CASSPVAGAETQYF	TGTGCCAGCAGCCCCGTAGCGGGGGCGGAGACCCAGTACTTC
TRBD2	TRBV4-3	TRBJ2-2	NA	CASVAGENTGELFF	TGCGCCAGCGTAGCGGGGGAGAACACCGGGGAGCTGTTTTTT
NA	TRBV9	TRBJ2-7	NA	CASSGAGEIEQYF	TGTGCCAGCAGCGGGGCAGGGGAGATCGAGCAGTACTTC
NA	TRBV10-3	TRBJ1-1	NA	CAISAGRLNTEAFF	TGTGCCATCAGTGCAGGGAGGCTGAACACTGAAGCTTTCTTT
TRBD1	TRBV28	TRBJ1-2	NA	CASSAADRTYGYTF	TGTGCCAGCAGTGCCGCGGACAGGACCTATGGCTACACCTTC
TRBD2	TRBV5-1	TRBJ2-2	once	CASSLAAGGRITGELFF	TGCGCCAGCAGCTTGGCGGCGGGGGGGCGAATCACCGGGGAGCTGTTTTTT
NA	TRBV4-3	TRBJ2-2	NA	CASSQDFSGGNTGELFF	TGCGCCAGCAGCCAAGATTTTTCGGGTGGAAACACCGGGGAGCTGTTTTTT
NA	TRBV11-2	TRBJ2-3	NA	CASSRVDTQYF	TGTGCCAGCAGTCGGGTAGATACGCAGTATTTT
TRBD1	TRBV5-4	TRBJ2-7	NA	CASRKDRAHEQYF	TGTGCCAGCCGAAAGGACAGGGCCCACGAGCAGTACTTC
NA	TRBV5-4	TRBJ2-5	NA	CASSFSGGLQETQYF	TGTGCCAGCAGCTTTTCGGGGGGCCTGCAAGAGACCCAGTACTTC
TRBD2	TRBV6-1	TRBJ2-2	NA	CASSGSGGLVLSTGELFF	TGTGCCAGCAGTGGTAGCGGGGGGCTGGTCTTGTCCACCGGGGAGCTGTTTTTT
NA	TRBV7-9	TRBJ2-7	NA	CASSYQSAGGYEQYF	TGTGCCAGCAGCTACCAATCCGCTGGGGGGTACGAGCAGTACTTC
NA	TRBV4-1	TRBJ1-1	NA	CASSQDWSADEAFF	TGCGCCAGCAGCCAAGATTGGTCGGCGGATGAAGCTTTCTTT
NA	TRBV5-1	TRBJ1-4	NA	CASSLVGSQGEKLFF	TGCGCCAGCAGCTTGGTGGGCTCCCAGGGGGAAAAACTGTTTTTT
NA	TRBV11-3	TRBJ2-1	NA	CASSPDFRGYEQFF	TGTGCCAGCAGCCCGGACTTCCGAGGGTATGAGCAGTTCTTC
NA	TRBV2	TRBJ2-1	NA	CASNFGLDEQFF	TGTGCCAGCAATTTTGGGCTCGATGAGCAGTTCTTC
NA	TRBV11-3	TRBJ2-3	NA	CASSLVRGSDTQYF	TGTGCCAGCAGCTTAGTGCGAGGGTCCGATACGCAGTATTTT
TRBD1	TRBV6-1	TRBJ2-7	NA	CASNRRDRGGEQYF	TGTGCCAGCAATCGCCGGGACAGAGGTGGCGAGCAGTACTTC
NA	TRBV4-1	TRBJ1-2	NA	CASSQATGGYTF	TGCGCCAGCAGCCAAGCCACGGGGGGCTACACCTTC
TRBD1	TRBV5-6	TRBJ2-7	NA	CASSVRDRGLYEQYF	TGTGCCAGCAGCGTCCGGGACAGGGGGCTATACGAGCAGTACTTC
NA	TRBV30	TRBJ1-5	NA	CAWSPGTNGNQPQHF	TGTGCCTGGAGTCCCGGGACAAACGGCAATCAGCCCCAGCATTTT
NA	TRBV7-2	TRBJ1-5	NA	CASSRGAGSNQPQHF	TGTGCCAGCAGCCGGGGGGCAGGGAGCAATCAGCCCCAGCATTTT
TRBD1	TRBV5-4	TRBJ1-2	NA	CATKPPGQGFYGYTF	TGTGCCACCAAACCCCCCGGACAGGGTTTTTATGGCTACACCTTC
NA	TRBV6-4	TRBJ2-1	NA	CASSPTAGYNEQFF	TGTGCCAGCAGCCCCACGGCAGGGTACAATGAGCAGTTCTTC
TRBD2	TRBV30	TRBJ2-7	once	CAWSQGGGPYEQYF	TGTGCCTGGAGTCAGGGCGGGGGGCCCTACGAGCAGTACTTC
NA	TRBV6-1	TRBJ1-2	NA	CASSGPMWGAIYGYTF	TGTGCCAGCAGTGGTCCGATGTGGGGCGCGATCTATGGCTACACCTTC
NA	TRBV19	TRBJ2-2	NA	CAISRNTGELFF	TGTGCCATTTCCAGGAACACCGGGGAGCTGTTTTTT
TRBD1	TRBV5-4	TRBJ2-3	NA	CASSSGTERSTDTQYF	TGTGCCAGCAGCTCAGGGACAGAGCGTAGCACAGATACGCAGTATTTT
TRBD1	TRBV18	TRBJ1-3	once	CASSQNDRASGNTIYF	TGTGCCAGCTCTCAAAACGACAGGGCTTCTGGAAACACCATATATTTT
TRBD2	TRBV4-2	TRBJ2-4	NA	CASSPETRYGGAAKNIQYF	TGTGCCAGCAGCCCCGAGACCAGATACGGGGGGGCGGCCAAAAACATTCAGTACTTC
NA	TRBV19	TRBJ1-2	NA	CASRAGTYGYTF	TGTGCCAGTAGAGCAGGAACCTATGGCTACACCTTC
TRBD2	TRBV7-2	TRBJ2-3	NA	CASSPGGGRYTDTQYF	TGTGCCAGCAGCCCCGGGGGGGGGCGCTACACAGATACGCAGTATTTT
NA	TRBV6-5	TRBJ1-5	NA	CASSLAQGSNQPQHF	TGTGCCAGCAGTTTGGCCCAGGGGAGCAATCAGCCCCAGCATTTT
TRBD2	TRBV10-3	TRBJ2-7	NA	CAIHGGSSSYEQYF	TGTGCCATCCACGGGGGGTCTTCCTCCTACGAGCAGTACTTC
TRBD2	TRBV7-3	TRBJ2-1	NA	CASSSTGGPGNEQFF	TGTGCCAGCAGCTCTACGGGGGGGCCCGGCAATGAGCAGTTCTTC
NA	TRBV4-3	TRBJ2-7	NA	CASSQDSGNEQYF	TGCGCCAGCAGCCAAGATTCAGGGAACGAGCAGTACTTC
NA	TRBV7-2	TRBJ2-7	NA	CASSTGIYLDEQYF	TGTGCCAGCAGCACCGGGATCTACCTCGACGAGCAGTACTTC
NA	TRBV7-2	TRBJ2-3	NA	CASSLDRSTDTQYF	TGTGCCAGCAGCTTAGACAGGTCCACAGATACGCAGTATTTT
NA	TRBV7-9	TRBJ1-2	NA	CASSFASTGNGYTF	TGTGCCAGCAGCTTCGCGAGCACAGGCAATGGCTACACCTTC
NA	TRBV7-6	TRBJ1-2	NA	CASSLAKGGGYTF	TGTGCCAGCAGCTTAGCGAAGGGGGGGGGCTACACCTTC
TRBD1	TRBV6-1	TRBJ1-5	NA	CASTTGARNQPQHF	TGTGCCAGCACCACAGGGGCCCGGAATCAGCCCCAGCATTTT
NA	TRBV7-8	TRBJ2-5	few	CASSLVGGGETQYF	TGTGCCAGCAGCTTAGTTGGGGGCGGCGAGACCCAGTACTTC
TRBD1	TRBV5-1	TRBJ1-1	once	CASSYRQGGRGNTEAFF	TGCGCCAGCAGCTACCGACAGGGAGGAAGGGGGAACACTGAAGCTTTCTTT
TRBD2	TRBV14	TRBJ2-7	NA	CASSQGARRGGLDEQYF	TGTGCCAGCAGCCAAGGCGCCCGGCGGGGGGGCTTGGACGAGCAGTACTTC
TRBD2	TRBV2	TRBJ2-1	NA	CASSGLVVKVF	TGTGCCAGCTCCGGACTAGTCGTAAAGGTCTTC
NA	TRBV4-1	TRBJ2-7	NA	CASSPAETGLSYEQYF	TGCGCCAGCAGCCCAGCCGAGACAGGCCTCTCCTACGAGCAGTACTTC